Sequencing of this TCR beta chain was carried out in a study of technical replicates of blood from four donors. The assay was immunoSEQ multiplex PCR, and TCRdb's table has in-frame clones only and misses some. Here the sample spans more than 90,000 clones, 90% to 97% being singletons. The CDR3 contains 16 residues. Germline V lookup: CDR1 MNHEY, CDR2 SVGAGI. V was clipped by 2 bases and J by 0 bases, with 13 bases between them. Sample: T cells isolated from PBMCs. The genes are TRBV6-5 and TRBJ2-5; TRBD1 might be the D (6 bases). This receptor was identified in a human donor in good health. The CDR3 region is CASSYHGTLYQETQYF. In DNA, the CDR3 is TGTGCCAGCAGTTACCACGGGACATTGTACCAAGAGACCCAGTACTTC.